This TCR beta chain was sequenced during a study of blood T cell repertoires in COVID-19. As for the study in general: Italy, Spain and the United States were the sources of the convalescent and acute COVID-19 samples.

Germline V gives CDR1 SGDLS, CDR2 YYNGEE. V gave up 4 bases and J gave up 7 bases, with 12 bases separating them. The CDR3 has 14 amino acids. Original methodology: The authors estimated nucleated cell counts from reference gene primer amplification. The method was immunoSEQ multiplex PCR; TCRdb's version includes in-frame clones alone and lacks a portion of them. V and J calls and clone size are those listed in that table; D and trimming were worked out from the DNA. This repertoire shows some 62,000 clones, around four fifths found once; its top ten account for around 20%. This sequence joins TRBV9 and TRBJ1-6; D is unresolved. The TCR sequence derives from an elderly woman with active or convalescent COVID-19. Sequenced: peripheral blood. The CDR3 region is CASSLGEGNSPLHF. The CDR3 region has the DNA TGTGCCAGCAGCCTCGGGGAAGGGAATTCACCCCTCCACTTT. Looking up the rest from reference TRBV9 and TRBJ1-6 gives the full variable domain: DSGVTQTPKHLITATGQRVTLRCSPRSGDLSVYWYQQSLDQGLQFLIQYYNGEERAKGNILERFSAQQFPDLHSELNLSSLELGDSALYFCASSLGEGNSPLHFGNGTRLTVT.